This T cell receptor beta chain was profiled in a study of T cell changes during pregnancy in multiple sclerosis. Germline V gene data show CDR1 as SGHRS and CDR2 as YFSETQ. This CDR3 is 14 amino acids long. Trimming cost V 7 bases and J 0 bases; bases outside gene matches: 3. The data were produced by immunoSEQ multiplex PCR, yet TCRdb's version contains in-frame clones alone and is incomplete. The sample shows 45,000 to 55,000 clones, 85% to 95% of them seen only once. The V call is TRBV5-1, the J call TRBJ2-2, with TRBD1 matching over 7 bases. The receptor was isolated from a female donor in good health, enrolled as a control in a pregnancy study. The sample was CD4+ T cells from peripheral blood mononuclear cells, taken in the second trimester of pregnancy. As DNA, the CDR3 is TGCGCCAGCCTTCAGGGGGCGAACACCGGGGAGCTGTTTTTT. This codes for CASLQGANTGELFF.